The T cell receptor (beta chain) under discussion was sequenced for a study of beta chain features in type 1 diabetes. Reverse transcribing all isolated RNA meant expressed TCRB transcripts were sequenced. TCRdb's copy holds only in-frame clones and misses some; the assay was immunoSEQ multiplex PCR. The sample lists about 70,000 clones; more than 45% were seen once. The germline CDR1 and CDR2 sequences are SEHNR and FQNEAQ (reference sequence). V lost 3 bases to trimming and J lost 2 bases; unmatched junction nucleotides: 10. This CDR3 region has 17 residues. Findings and caveats of the study: Whether TCRB rearrangement is influenced by HLA type was left unresolved in this analysis. In type 1 diabetes patients, VDJ junctions had fewer insertions; deletions at these junctions were more frequent. Moderate yet significant TCRB CDR3 shortening was seen in Type 1 diabetes patients in all four CD4+ subsets.

This clone has a handful of counts. Its antigen is not identified. The chain combines TRBV7-9 with TRBJ2-3, with TRBD2 matching over 8 bases. The sequenced sample consisted of central memory CD4+ T cells from blood. This TCR came from a man aged 30 to 39 with type 1 diabetes. In nucleotides, the CDR3 is TGTGCCAGCAGCTTCCTTATCGGGGGGGGCCCCACAGATACGCAGTATTTT. This encodes CASSFLIGGGPTDTQYF.